This T cell receptor beta chain is drawn from a study of identical twins. Regarding the study as a whole: Fewer insertions characterized abundant cord blood beta clonotypes, whereas memory repertoires showed none. Donors were not followed over many years; analysis was cross-sectional.

Template switching created a universal primer site, and the cDNA included unique molecular identifiers. Using its own MiXCR run on the 5' RACE reads, TCRdb lists one record per CDR3 protein. The repertoire consists of roughly 240,000 distinct CDR3 sequences, with roughly 7% occurring once and the leading ten covering under 4%. Per the germline V gene, CDR1 is SGHAT and CDR2 is FQNNGV. CDR3 length equals 12 residues. With 5 bases removed from V and 8 bases from J, the gap between germline ends came to 10 bases. Worth noting for this clonotype: Its antigen is unidentified.

The same sample was also studied in work on yellow fever vaccine responses in identical twins.

The sequenced sample consisted of memory (CD45RO+) T cells sorted from blood. The chain uses TRBV11-2 and TRBJ2-1; D call uncertain. The TCR sequence derives from a woman aged 18-35 years in good health. CDR3 in DNA: TGTGCCAGCAGCCTACGGACCCATGAGCAGTTCTTC. Translated: CASSLRTHEQFF.